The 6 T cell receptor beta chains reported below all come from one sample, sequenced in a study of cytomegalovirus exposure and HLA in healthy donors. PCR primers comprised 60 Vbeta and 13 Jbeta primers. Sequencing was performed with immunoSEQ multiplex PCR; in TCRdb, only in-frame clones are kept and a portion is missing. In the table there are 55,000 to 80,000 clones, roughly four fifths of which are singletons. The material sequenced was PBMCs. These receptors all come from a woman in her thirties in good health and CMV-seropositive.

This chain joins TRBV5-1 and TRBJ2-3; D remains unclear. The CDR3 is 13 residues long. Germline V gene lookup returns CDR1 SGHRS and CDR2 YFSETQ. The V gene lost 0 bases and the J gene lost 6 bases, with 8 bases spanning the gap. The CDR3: CASSLARSDTQYF. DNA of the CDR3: TGCGCCAGCAGCTTGGCCAGGTCCGATACGCAGTATTTT.

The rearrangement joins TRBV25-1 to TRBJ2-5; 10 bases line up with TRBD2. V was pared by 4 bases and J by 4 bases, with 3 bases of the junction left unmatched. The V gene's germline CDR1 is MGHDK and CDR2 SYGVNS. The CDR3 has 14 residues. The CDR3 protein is CASSASSGRETQYF. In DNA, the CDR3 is TGTGCCAGCAGTGCCTCTAGCGGGAGAGAGACCCAGTACTTC.

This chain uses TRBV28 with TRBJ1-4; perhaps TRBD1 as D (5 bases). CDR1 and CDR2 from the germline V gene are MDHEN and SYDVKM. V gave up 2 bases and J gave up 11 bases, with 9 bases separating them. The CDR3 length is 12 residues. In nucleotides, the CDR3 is TGTGCCAGCAGTTTAAGGGGCCAGAAACTGTTTTTT. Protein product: CASSLRGQKLFF.

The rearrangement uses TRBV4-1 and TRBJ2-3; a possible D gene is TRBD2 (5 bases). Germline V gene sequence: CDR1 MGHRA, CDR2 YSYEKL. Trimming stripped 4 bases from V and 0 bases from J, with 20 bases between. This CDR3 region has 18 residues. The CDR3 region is CASSLGLIAGSSTDTQYF. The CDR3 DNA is TGCGCCAGCAGCCTAGGACTTATCGCCGGCTCTAGCACAGATACGCAGTATTTT.

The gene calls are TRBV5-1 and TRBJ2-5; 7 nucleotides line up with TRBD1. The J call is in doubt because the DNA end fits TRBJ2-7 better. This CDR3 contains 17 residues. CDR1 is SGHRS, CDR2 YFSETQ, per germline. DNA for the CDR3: TGCGCCAGCAGCTTGGGGGGATCATCGGGACAGCCACCCGAGCAGTACTTC. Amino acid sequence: CASSLGGSSGQPPEQYF.

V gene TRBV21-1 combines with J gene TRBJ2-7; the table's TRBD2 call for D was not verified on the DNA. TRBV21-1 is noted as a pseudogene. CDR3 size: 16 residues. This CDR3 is CAPPGTSGRGGYEQYF. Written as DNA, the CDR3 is TGTGCTCCCCCCGGGACTAGCGGGAGAGGAGGCTACGAGCAGTACTTC.